The rows below give T cell receptor beta chains drawn from one sample of a study of OX40 agonist ivuxolimab in advanced cancers. Assay used: immunoSEQ multiplex PCR; TCRdb lists only in-frame clones, some missing. Of almost 65,000 clones in the sample, 65% to 90% were seen once. Material: CD4+ or CD8+ T cells sorted from blood, obtained in a trial of the OX40 agonist ivuxolimab. The receptors come from an adult with an advanced solid tumor such as melanoma, head and neck, liver or kidney cancer. Each CDR3 is given with its conserved first and last residue. D genes are given only for firm matches. Only part of the rows carry a size: once, few, many, or a class if the clone is expanded.

D,size,J,V,CDR3
.,.,TRBJ2-7,TRBV6-6,CASSSGVRHEQYF
.,.,TRBJ2-3,TRBV5-5,CASSLGGSSTDTQYF
.,.,TRBJ1-2,TRBV20-1,CSAQGAYGYTF
.,.,TRBJ1-3,TRBV27,CASSLTFSGNTIYF
.,.,TRBJ2-1,TRBV6-1,CASSEPGSPQGNEQFF
TRBD1,once,TRBJ1-4,TRBV5-4,CASSLGTGSEKLFF
TRBD2,.,TRBJ2-1,TRBV4-1,CASSSLAGEGGNEQFF
.,.,TRBJ2-7,TRBV5-4,CASSFSGTFSYEQYF
.,many,TRBJ1-2,TRBV30,CAWWVFYGYTF
.,few,TRBJ2-5,TRBV9,CASNPLSSETQYF
TRBD2,.,TRBJ2-7,TRBV19,CASSLAQSGAYEQYF
.,few,TRBJ1-2,TRBV7-2,CASSLSGQNYGYTF
.,.,TRBJ2-2,TRBV5-1,CASSAREVGGAGELFF
.,.,TRBJ1-2,TRBV28,CASSDRYGYTF
.,.,TRBJ2-7,TRBV18,CASSPPGVYEQYF
.,.,TRBJ2-3,TRBV7-2,CASSPTLNTQYF
.,.,TRBJ2-3,TRBV29-1,CSVVGGRGSTDTQYF
TRBD1,.,TRBJ2-1,TRBV13,CASSPTGGRYNEQFF